A selection of T cell receptor beta chains follows, all from one sample in a study of identical twins. TCRdb re-derived calls from the 5' RACE reads in MiXCR, one entry per CDR3 protein. The data contain approximately 250,000 distinct CDR3 sequences, 5.5% to 7.5% of them singletons. This same sample was also part of a study on T cells expressing NK-cell markers.

The specimen was CD8+ T cells sorted from blood. Every receptor here comes from a woman aged 18-35 years in good health. Both conserved end residues are part of each CDR3. D genes are given only for firm matches. Clone size is stated in some rows and not others, as once, few, many or a class when expanded.

TRBV20-1	NA	TRBD1	TRBJ2-1	TGCAGTGCTAGAGGGGACAGGACAAACAATGAGCAGTTCTTC	CSARGDRTNNEQFF
TRBV15	NA	NA	TRBJ2-7	TGTGCCACCAGCAGACGGGACGGTACCTACGAGCAGTACTTC	CATSRRDGTYEQYF
TRBV5-1	many	TRBD1	TRBJ1-1	TGCGCCAGCAGCCGGACAGGGGAGACTGAAGCTTTCTTT	CASSRTGETEAFF
TRBV10-3	many	NA	TRBJ2-2	TGTGCCATCCGGGACTCCGACACCGGGGAGCTGTTTTTT	CAIRDSDTGELFF
TRBV12-3/TRBV12-4	many	NA	TRBJ2-7	TGTGCCAGCAGTTTAGCGCCGGGATACGAGCAGTACTTC	CASSLAPGYEQYF
TRBV7-6	NA	NA	TRBJ2-5	TGTGCCAGCAGCATAGGCCAACTTGGGGAGACCCAGTACTTC	CASSIGQLGETQYF
TRBV4-1	few	NA	TRBJ1-1	TGCGCCAGCAAGGACACTGAAGCTTTCTTT	CASKDTEAFF
TRBV27	NA	NA	TRBJ2-2	TGTGCCACCCTAAGAGGCGGGGAGCTGTTTTTT	CATLRGGELFF
TRBV18	NA	NA	TRBJ2-1	TGTGCCAGCTCACCACCAGACTATTTCAACAATGAGCAGTTCTTC	CASSPPDYFNNEQFF
TRBV27	few	NA	TRBJ2-1	TGTGCCAGCAGTGTCTCGGCGGAGTCCTACAATGAGCAGTTCTTC	CASSVSAESYNEQFF
TRBV7-9	NA	NA	TRBJ2-7	TGTGCCAGCATAGGGTCGAGGGACTCACTAAAGCAGTACTTC	CASIGSRDSLKQYF
TRBV9	NA	NA	TRBJ2-3	TGTGCCAGCAGCGTATTTGGGGGCGCCGTGAGGACAGATACGCAGTATTTT	CASSVFGGAVRTDTQYF
TRBV7-2	few	NA	TRBJ2-7	TGTGCCAGCAGCCAAGGGCGACCCTGGGAGCAGTACTTC	CASSQGRPWEQYF
TRBV9	few	NA	TRBJ2-1	TGTGCCAGCAGCGTAGAATATGAGCAGTTCTTC	CASSVEYEQFF